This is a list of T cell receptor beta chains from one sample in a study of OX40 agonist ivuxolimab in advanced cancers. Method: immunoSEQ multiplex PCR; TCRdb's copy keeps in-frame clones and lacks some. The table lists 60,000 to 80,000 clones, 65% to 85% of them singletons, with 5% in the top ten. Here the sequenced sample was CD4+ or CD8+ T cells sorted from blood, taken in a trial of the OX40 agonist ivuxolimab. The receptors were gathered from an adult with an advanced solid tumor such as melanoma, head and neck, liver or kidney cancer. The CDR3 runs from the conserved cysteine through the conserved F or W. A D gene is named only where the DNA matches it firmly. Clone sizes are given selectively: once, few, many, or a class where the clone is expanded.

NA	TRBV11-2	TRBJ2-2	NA	TGTGCCAGCAGCTTACAGGATTACACCGGGGAGCTGTTTTTT	CASSLQDYTGELFF
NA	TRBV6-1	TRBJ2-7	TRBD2	TGTGCCAGCAGTTATTGGCGGGAGGGCTACGAGCAGTACTTC	CASSYWREGYEQYF
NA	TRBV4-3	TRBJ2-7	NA	TGCGCCAGCAGCCAAGATGGCCGGGGTTCCTACGAGCAGTACTTC	CASSQDGRGSYEQYF
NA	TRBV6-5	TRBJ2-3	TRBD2	TGTGCCAGCAGTTACGGGTCTAGCGGAACCACAGATACGCAGTATTTT	CASSYGSSGTTDTQYF
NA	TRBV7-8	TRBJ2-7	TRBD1	TGTGCCAGCAGCCCTCGACAGGGATTATACGAGCAGTACTTC	CASSPRQGLYEQYF
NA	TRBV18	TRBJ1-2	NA	TGTGCCAGCTCACCACCGTCACAGGACTATGGCTACACCTTC	CASSPPSQDYGYTF
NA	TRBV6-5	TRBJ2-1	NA	TGTGCCAGCAGTTACACGGAGTCCTACAATGAGCAGTTCTTC	CASSYTESYNEQFF
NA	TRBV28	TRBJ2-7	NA	TGTGCCAGCAGTTTATCTTGGGGTCTTTTGTTGAAGCAGTACTTC	CASSLSWGLLLKQYF
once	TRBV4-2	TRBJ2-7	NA	TGTGCCAGCAGCCAGGAGGGCGACGAGCAGTACTTC	CASSQEGDEQYF
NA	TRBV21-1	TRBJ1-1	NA	TGTGCCAGCAGCAAAGAGGGTCGGGACAGGGGAGCTGAAAACACTGAAGCTTTCTTT	CASSKEGRDRGAENTEAFF
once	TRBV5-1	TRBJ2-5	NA	TGCGCCAGCAGCTTGTTACTGGGCGCGGAGACCCAGTACTTC	CASSLLLGAETQYF
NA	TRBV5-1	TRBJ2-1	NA	TGCGCCAGCAGCTACCCAGAATACAATGAGCAGTTCTTC	CASSYPEYNEQFF
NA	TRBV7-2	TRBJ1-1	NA	TGTGCCAGCAGCTTACCAGGGTTAACTGAAGCTTTCTTT	CASSLPGLTEAFF
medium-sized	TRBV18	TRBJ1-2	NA	TGTGCCAGCTCACCTCGGAACCCGTTCGGCTACACCTTC	CASSPRNPFGYTF
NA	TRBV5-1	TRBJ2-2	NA	TGCGCCAGCAGCGCCTTGCCGGGAGATCCGGGCGGGGAGCTGTTTTTT	CASSALPGDPGGELFF
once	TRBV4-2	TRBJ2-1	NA	TGTGCCAGCAGCCAACGGGTGGACAATGAGCAGTTCTTC	CASSQRVDNEQFF
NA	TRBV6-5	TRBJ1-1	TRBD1	TGTGCCAGCAGCTACAATCCGGGACAGGGGAACACTGAAGCTTTCTTT	CASSYNPGQGNTEAFF
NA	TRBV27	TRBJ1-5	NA	TGTGCCAGCAGCCCAAGGAGTGTTCCGCCCCAGCATTTT	CASSPRSVPPQHF
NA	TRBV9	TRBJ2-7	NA	TGTGCCAGCAGCGTAGAGGTTTTGGGCTACGAGCAGTACTTC	CASSVEVLGYEQYF
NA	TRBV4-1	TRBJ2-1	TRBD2	TGCGCCAGCAGCCAAGATAGCGGGGGGCCTCGTTCCTACAATGAGCAGTTCTTC	CASSQDSGGPRSYNEQFF
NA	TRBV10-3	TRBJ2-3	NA	TGTGCCATCAGTGAATCTAGCTCAGATACGCAGTATTTT	CAISESSSDTQYF
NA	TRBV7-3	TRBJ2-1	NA	TGTGCCAGCAGCTCCCTGAGCAGCGGGTCCTACAATGAGCAGTTCTTC	CASSSLSSGSYNEQFF
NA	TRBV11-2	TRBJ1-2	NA	TGTGCCAGCACCCTTAGTGAGGGTAACTATGGCTACACCTTC	CASTLSEGNYGYTF
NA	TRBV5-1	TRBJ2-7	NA	TGCGCCAGCAGCTTGAATAGACCCCTCTCCTACGAGCAGTACTTC	CASSLNRPLSYEQYF
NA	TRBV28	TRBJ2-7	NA	TGTGCCAGCAGTTTGGGGCAACCGTACGAGCAGTACTTC	CASSLGQPYEQYF
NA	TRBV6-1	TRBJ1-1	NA	TGTGCCAGCATTGCAGAGAGTCCCACTGAAGCTTTCTTT	CASIAESPTEAFF
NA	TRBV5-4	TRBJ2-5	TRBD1	TGTGCCAGCAGCTTGGGGGGGACAGTTCAAGAGACCCAGTACTTC	CASSLGGTVQETQYF
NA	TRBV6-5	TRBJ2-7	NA	TGTGCCAGCAGTCGGACCGCGTCCTACGAGCAGTACTTC	CASSRTASYEQYF
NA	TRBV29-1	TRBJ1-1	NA	TGCAGCGTCCGGCGGGCCGGGACGGTGAACACTGAAGCTTTCTTT	CSVRRAGTVNTEAFF
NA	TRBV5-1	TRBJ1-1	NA	TGCGCCAGCAGCCCCGGGTATAGGGGCAGTCTTGGTTCGGCTGAAGCTTTCTTT	CASSPGYRGSLGSAEAFF
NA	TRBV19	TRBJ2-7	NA	TGTGCCAGTAGCAATGGCCGGACAGCATACTACGAGCAGTACTTC	CASSNGRTAYYEQYF
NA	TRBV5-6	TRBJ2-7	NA	TGTGCCAGCAGCTTCTCAATCGGCGAGCAGTACTTC	CASSFSIGEQYF
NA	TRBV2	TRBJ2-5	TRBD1	TGTGCCAGCAGTAGGGACAGGCAAGAGACCCAGTACTTC	CASSRDRQETQYF
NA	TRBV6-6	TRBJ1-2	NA	TGTGCCAGCAGTGACCAGGGTTTTGGCGGAGCTGGCTACACCTTC	CASSDQGFGGAGYTF
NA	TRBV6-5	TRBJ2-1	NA	TGTGCCAGCAGTTTAGCAATGGGGGACAATGAGCAGTTCTTC	CASSLAMGDNEQFF
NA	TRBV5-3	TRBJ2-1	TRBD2	TGTGCCAGAAGCTTCTGGGGACTAGCGGGTAGAAATGAGCAGTTCTTC	CARSFWGLAGRNEQFF
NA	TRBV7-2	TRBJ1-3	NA	TGTGCCAGCAGCATACAGGGTGGTGGAAACACCATATATTTT	CASSIQGGGNTIYF
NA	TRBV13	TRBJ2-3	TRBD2	TGTGCCAGCAGCCTCCGACTAGCGGGGGGGGCCACAGATACGCAGTATTTT	CASSLRLAGGATDTQYF
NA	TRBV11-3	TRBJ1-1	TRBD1	TGTGCCAGCAGCCCCGGGACAGGGGCCACTGAAGCTTTCTTT	CASSPGTGATEAFF
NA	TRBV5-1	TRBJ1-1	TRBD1	TGCGCCAGCAGCTTGGGGACAGGGGGAAATGAAGCTTTCTTT	CASSLGTGGNEAFF
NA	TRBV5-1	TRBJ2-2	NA	TGCGCCAGCAATGAACAGGCCGACACCGGGGAGCTGTTTTTT	CASNEQADTGELFF
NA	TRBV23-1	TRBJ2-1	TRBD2	TGCGCCAGCAGCCCCCGGAGGCTAGCGGAGAACAATGAGCAGTTCTTC	CASSPRRLAENNEQFF
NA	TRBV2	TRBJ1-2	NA	TGTGCCAGCAGGGAGGGGGGCGGCTACACCTTC	CASREGGGYTF
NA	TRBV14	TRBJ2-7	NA	TGTGCCAGCAGCCAGGGCAGAACCTACGAGCAGTACTTC	CASSQGRTYEQYF
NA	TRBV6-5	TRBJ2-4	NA	TGTGCCAGCAGCCGACGGACTAACATGAACATTCAGTACTTC	CASSRRTNMNIQYF
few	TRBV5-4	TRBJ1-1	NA	TGTGCCAGCAGCTTGGCCTCTGAAGGGAACACTGAAGCTTTCTTT	CASSLASEGNTEAFF
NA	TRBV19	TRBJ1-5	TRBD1	TGTGCCAGTAGTATCCGGGACAGGGAAACCCATCGAGTCAATCAGCCCCAGCATTTT	CASSIRDRETHRVNQPQHF
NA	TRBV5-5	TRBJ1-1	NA	TGTGCCAGCAGCTTCGACTGGGAGACTGAAGCTTTCTTT	CASSFDWETEAFF
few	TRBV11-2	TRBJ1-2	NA	TGTGCCACCCGGGGCTATTCCGGCTACACCTTC	CATRGYSGYTF
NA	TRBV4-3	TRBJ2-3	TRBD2	TGCGCCAGCAGTCCCGGGCTAGCGGAAGATACGCAGTATTTT	CASSPGLAEDTQYF
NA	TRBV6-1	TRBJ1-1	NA	TGTGCCAGCAGGCAAGGGGGGGCCGACACTGAAGCTTTCTTT	CASRQGGADTEAFF
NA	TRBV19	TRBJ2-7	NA	TGTGCCAGTAGTATAGACTCGACAGGCTACTACGAGCAGTACTTC	CASSIDSTGYYEQYF
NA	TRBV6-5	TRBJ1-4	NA	TGTGCCAGCAGTTACGGGCAGTCTAATGAAAAACTGTTTTTT	CASSYGQSNEKLFF
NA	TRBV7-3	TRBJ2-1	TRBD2	TGTGCCAGCAGTGCTAAGGCTAGCGGGGGAAACAATGAGCAGTTCTTC	CASSAKASGGNNEQFF
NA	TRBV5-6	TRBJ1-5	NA	TGTGCCAGCAGCTTCCACGGCTTCAATCAGCCCCAGCATTTT	CASSFHGFNQPQHF
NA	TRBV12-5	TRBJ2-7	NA	TGTGCTAGTGGTGACGACCCAAGGAAGTACTTC	CASGDDPRKYF
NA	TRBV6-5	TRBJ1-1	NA	TGTGCCAGCAGCACAGACAAAAACACTGAAGCTTTCTTT	CASSTDKNTEAFF
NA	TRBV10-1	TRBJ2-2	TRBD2	TGCGCCAGCAGTGCGGGGGGAGGGACCGGGGAGCTGTTTTTT	CASSAGGGTGELFF
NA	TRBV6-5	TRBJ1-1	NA	TGTGCCAGCAGTGTCAGGGAAGGAGAAAAAACTGAAGCTTTCTTT	CASSVREGEKTEAFF